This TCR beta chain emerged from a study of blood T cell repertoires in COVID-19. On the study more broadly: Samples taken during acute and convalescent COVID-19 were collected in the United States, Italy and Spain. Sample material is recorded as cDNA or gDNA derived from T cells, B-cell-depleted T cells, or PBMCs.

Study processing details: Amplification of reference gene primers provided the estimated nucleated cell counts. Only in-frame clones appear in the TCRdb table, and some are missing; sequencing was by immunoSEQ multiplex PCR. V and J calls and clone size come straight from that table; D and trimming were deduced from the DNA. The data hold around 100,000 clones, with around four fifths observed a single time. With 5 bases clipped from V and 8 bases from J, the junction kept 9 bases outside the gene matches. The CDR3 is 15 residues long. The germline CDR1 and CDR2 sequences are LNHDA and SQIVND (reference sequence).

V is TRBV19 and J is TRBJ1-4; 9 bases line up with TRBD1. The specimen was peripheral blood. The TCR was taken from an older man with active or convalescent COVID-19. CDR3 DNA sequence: TGTGCCAGTAGTCACAAACGACAGGGGGTCGAAAAACTGTTTTTT. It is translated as CASSHKRQGVEKLFF.